A selection of T cell receptor beta chains follows, all from one sample in a study of graft-versus-host responses after intestinal transplantation. The data were produced by immunoSEQ multiplex PCR, yet TCRdb's version contains in-frame clones alone and is incomplete. Here the sample spans about 29,000 clones, 90% to 95% being singletons. This material consisted of PBMCs, taken 66 days after intestinal transplant. These TCRs come from a human patient who received an intestinal transplant, so some T cells may come from the graft donor. The CDR3 runs from the conserved cysteine through the conserved F or W. D genes are given only for firm matches. Rows give clone size only sometimes, using once, few, many, or a class for an expanded clone.

d_call	clone_size	j_call	v_call	cdr3_nt	cdr3_aa
TRBD2	once	TRBJ2-7	TRBV5-1	TGCGCCAGCAGCTTCTCAGCGGGAGGATACGAGCAGTACTTC	CASSFSAGGYEQYF
.	.	TRBJ1-5	TRBV12-5	TGTGCTAGTGGTTTGGCAGGGGATCGCAATCAGCCCCAGCATTTT	CASGLAGDRNQPQHF
TRBD1	.	TRBJ1-2	TRBV4-2	TGTGCCAGCAGCCAATCCAGGGACAGTGAAATAGATGGCTACACCTTC	CASSQSRDSEIDGYTF
.	.	TRBJ2-7	TRBV10-2	TGCGCCAGCAGTCTTTGGGGGTACGAGCAGTACTTC	CASSLWGYEQYF
.	.	TRBJ1-2	TRBV30	TGTGCCTGGAGTGGCCTCTTCGGAGAGGGCTACACCTTC	CAWSGLFGEGYTF
.	.	TRBJ1-1	TRBV7-6	TGTGCCAGCAGCCCCGGGACTCAGAACTTTCAAGCTTTCTTT	CASSPGTQNFQAFF
.	.	TRBJ1-4	TRBV5-1	TGCGCCAGCAGCTTGTTCAGGGGTAATGAAAAACTGTTTTTT	CASSLFRGNEKLFF
TRBD2	.	TRBJ2-7	TRBV4-1	TGCGCCAGCAGCCACATGACCGCGGGAGGGCCAGGAGGCCACGAGCAGTACTTC	CASSHMTAGGPGGHEQYF
.	.	TRBJ2-1	TRBV5-4	TGTGCCAGCGTAGCGGATACCTACAATGAGCAGTTCTTC	CASVADTYNEQFF
.	.	TRBJ2-5	TRBV27	TGTGCCAGCAGTTTAATTGGTCTAGTTGGGGAGACCCAGTACTTC	CASSLIGLVGETQYF
.	.	TRBJ2-4	TRBV5-1	TGCGCCAGCAGCTTGGCTCCTTCCCCCCAGGGGACCAAAAACATTCAGTACTTC	CASSLAPSPQGTKNIQYF
.	.	TRBJ2-3	TRBV5-6	TGTGCCAGCAGCTTCGGCACAGATACGCAGTATTTT	CASSFGTDTQYF
.	.	TRBJ1-1	TRBV6-5	TGTGCCAGCAGTTCGAACACTGAAGCTTTCTTT	CASSSNTEAFF
.	.	TRBJ1-1	TRBV19	TGTGCCAGTAATAGGGGACAACTGACTGAAGCTTTCTTT	CASNRGQLTEAFF
.	.	TRBJ1-2	TRBV27	TGTGCCAGCAGTTTCGGCCAGGGGTACGGCTACACCTTC	CASSFGQGYGYTF
TRBD1	.	TRBJ2-3	TRBV11-2	TGTGCCAGCGAAGAGATCGGGACAGGGGTTGGAGATACGCAGTATTTT	CASEEIGTGVGDTQYF
TRBD1	once	TRBJ1-5	TRBV5-6	TGTGCCAGCAGCTTGGGGTTTTTTCCAGGGGGCTATAATCAGCCCCAGCATTTT	CASSLGFFPGGYNQPQHF
TRBD2	.	TRBJ2-3	TRBV30	TGTGCCTGGAGTGTAAAGAGCGGGGGGGACCCGGGCACAGATACGCAGTATTTT	CAWSVKSGGDPGTDTQYF
TRBD2	.	TRBJ2-7	TRBV7-6	TGTGCCAGCAGCTTAGCGATTTGGAGCGGGGATAACGAGCAGTACTTC	CASSLAIWSGDNEQYF
.	.	TRBJ1-1	TRBV4-3	TGCGCCAGCAGCCAAGGATCCGGCAGGGAAGGGGAAGCTTTCTTT	CASSQGSGREGEAFF
TRBD2	.	TRBJ2-3	TRBV9	TGTGCCAGCAGCGTAGTTACTAGCGGGGGCACAGATACGCAGTATTTT	CASSVVTSGGTDTQYF
.	once	TRBJ2-5	TRBV7-9	TGTGCCAGCAGCCCAGTTACGGGTCCTCTAGAGACCCAGTACTTC	CASSPVTGPLETQYF
.	.	TRBJ2-3	TRBV12-5	TGTGCTGGTGGTTTGGTAACCGCCGTGGACAGATACACAGATACGCAGTATTTT	CAGGLVTAVDRYTDTQYF
.	.	TRBJ1-6	TRBV25-1	TGTGCCACCGAAGACATAGGGGTGGATTCACCCCTCCACTTT	CATEDIGVDSPLHF
.	.	TRBJ2-7	TRBV5-1	TGCGCCAGCAGCTTGGGACACCTCTCCTACGAGCAGTACTTC	CASSLGHLSYEQYF
.	.	TRBJ1-1	TRBV2	TGTGCCAGCAGTCACCCAGGGCCTGAAGCTTTCTTT	CASSHPGPEAFF
.	.	TRBJ2-2	TRBV12-5	TGTGCTAGTGGTTTGGACCCCCCGGGCAGTCTTAACACCGGGGAGCTGTTTTTT	CASGLDPPGSLNTGELFF
.	once	TRBJ1-1	TRBV6-1	TGTGCCAGCAGTGAATTAGGGGGAGACGAATCTTTGAACACTGAAGCTTTCTTT	CASSELGGDESLNTEAFF
.	.	TRBJ2-5	TRBV9	TGTGCCAGCAGCGTAACGCACCAAGACAGGCGTCGGTACTTC	CASSVTHQDRRRYF
.	.	TRBJ2-2	TRBV27	TGTGCCAGCAGTTTCGGAGGTTTCCCGGGCACCGGGGAGCTGTTTTTT	CASSFGGFPGTGELFF
.	.	TRBJ1-2	TRBV28	TGTGCCAGCAGTTTAGGGCAGGGAAACAAAAACTATGGCTACACCTTC	CASSLGQGNKNYGYTF
.	once	TRBJ2-1	TRBV18	TGTGCCAGCTCACCACCTCAGGGTAGGTCCTACAATGAGCAGTTCTTC	CASSPPQGRSYNEQFF
.	.	TRBJ2-7	TRBV25-1	TGTGCCAGCAGTGCAATCGGAGTTTCCTACGAGCAGTACTTC	CASSAIGVSYEQYF
TRBD1	.	TRBJ2-7	TRBV7-8	TGTGCCAGCAGCTTAGAGGGACAGAGCGTTAAGCAGTACTTC	CASSLEGQSVKQYF
.	.	TRBJ1-2	TRBV6-5	TGTGCCAGCAGTCATACGACAGGAGGGGCGGATGGCTACACCTTC	CASSHTTGGADGYTF
.	.	TRBJ2-7	TRBV4-2	TGTGCCAGCAGCCAAGTTTTTTTACGGGAGCAGCAGTACTTC	CASSQVFLREQQYF
.	.	TRBJ2-6	TRBV7-9	TGTGCCAGCAGCCTGCGACAGACTGGGGCCAACGTCCTGACTTTC	CASSLRQTGANVLTF
.	.	TRBJ2-3	TRBV6-5	TGTGCCAGCAGTTATTATTCGTACTTGGATACGCAGTATTTT	CASSYYSYLDTQYF
TRBD2	.	TRBJ2-1	TRBV27	TGTGCCAGCAGTTTACTTTCGAGCGGGAGGGGGTCCTACAATGAGCAGTTCTTC	CASSLLSSGRGSYNEQFF
TRBD1	.	TRBJ2-3	TRBV7-8	TGTGCCAGCAGCGTATGGGACAGGAGGGAAGATACGCAGTATTTT	CASSVWDRREDTQYF
.	once	TRBJ2-2	TRBV19	TGTGCCAGTAGTAGGGCCGGGGAGCTGTTTTTT	CASSRAGELFF
.	.	TRBJ2-7	TRBV11-3	TGTGCCAGCAGCCTCGAGGATTCCTACGAGCAGTACTTC	CASSLEDSYEQYF
.	.	TRBJ1-2	TRBV19	TGTGCCAGTAGTATCTGGCAGCACTATGGCTACACCTTC	CASSIWQHYGYTF
TRBD2	.	TRBJ2-3	TRBV7-6	TGTGCCAGCAGCTTAGCATTGGCGGGAGGGCTCACAGATACGCAGTATTTT	CASSLALAGGLTDTQYF